These 27 T cell receptor beta chains share one sample of origin, sequenced in a study of immune evolution from preneoplasia to lung adenocarcinoma (dated by TCRdb to about 2021). The receptor library was made with the immunoSEQ multiplex PCR assay. TCRdb limited this immuneACCESS table to in-frame rearrangements with V and J called. A share of clones is missing; checked studies link under half to unresolved V genes, and the rest is unexplained. Within this sample are about 26,000 clones, with 74% of them counted one time only. 5.7% of the sample is held by the ten biggest clonotypes. The specimen sequenced was FFPE invasive lung adenocarcinoma tissue. Sample cell subset or site, as interpreted from the label and publication: frankly invasive lung adenocarcinoma (ADC). Receptors were obtained from a person in their sixties or seventies with invasive lung adenocarcinoma. Some clones in this sample may be carry-over from other donors' samples.

This clone was found once. The chain uses TRBV18 and TRBJ2-2, with 7 nucleotides matching TRBD2. J lost 1 base, V lost 8 bases, and 7 bases had no gene match. There are 15 residues in the CDR3. Germline V gene lookup returns CDR1 KGHSH and CDR2 LQKENI. The CDR3 loop is CASRASGLNTGELFF. Written as DNA, the CDR3 is TGTGCCAGCCGCGCTAGCGGACTGAACACCGGGGAGCTGTTTTTT.

J is TRBJ1-1 and V is TRBV7-9, with a weak D call TRBD1 (6 bases). Per germline, CDR1 SEHNR and CDR2 FQNEAQ (reference sequence). V lost 1 base and J 3 bases, leaving 12 bases between the germline ends. CDR3 length: 15 residues. The CDR3: CASSLVTGRYTEAFF. The CDR3 DNA reads as TGTGCCAGCAGCTTAGTCACAGGGAGGTACACTGAAGCTTTCTTT.

The chain recombines TRBV2 with TRBJ1-5; no clear D. Per germline, CDR1 SNHLY and CDR2 FYNNEI. V was cut by 5 bases and J by 3 bases, with 8 bases left in between. The CDR3 runs 13 residues. CDR3 sequence (DNA): TGTGCCAGCAGTCCCGATTACAATCAGCCCCAGCATTTT. This translates into CASSPDYNQPQHF. Variable domain in full (rest from reference TRBV2 and TRBJ1-5): EPEVTQTPSHQVTQMGQEVILRCVPISNHLYFYWYRQILGQKVEFLVSFYNNEISEKSEIFDDQFSVERPDGSNFTLKIRSTKLEDSAMYFCASSPDYNQPQHFGDGTRLSIL.

This clone was seen more than once but under ten times. The rearrangement links TRBV30 to TRBJ1-1, with D maybe TRBD1 (6 bases). Trimming took 3 bases from V and 0 from J, leaving 17 bases between them. The CDR3 loop spans 16 amino acids. Germline V gene sequence: CDR1 GTSNPN, CDR2 SVGIG (reference sequence). The CDR3 region has the DNA TGTGCCTGGAGGGGAGGGGGGCTTACCTTGAACACTGAAGCTTTCTTT. This encodes CAWRGGGLTLNTEAFF.

Here the CDR3 reads CASSLAGGTASQKLFF. In nucleotides, the CDR3 is TGCGCCAGCAGCTTGGCCGGGGGGACCGCCTCTCAAAAACTGTTTTTT. The chain recombines TRBV5-1 with TRBJ1-4; possibly TRBD1 for D (5 bases). The germline V gene has CDR1 SGHRS and CDR2 YFSETQ. This CDR3 has 16 amino acids. V lost 0 bases and J lost 9, with 18 bases in between.

The V and J genes are TRBV7-8 and TRBJ2-7; no definite D call. V gave up 4 bases and J gave up 3 bases, with 13 bases separating them. Germline CDR1 reads SGHVS; CDR2 reads FQNEAQ. The CDR3 spans 14 residues. In DNA form, the CDR3 reads TGTGCCAGCAGCTCCCGATGGTCGGTCTACGAGCAGTACTTC. The encoded protein is CASSSRWSVYEQYF. The whole variable domain, filled in from reference TRBV7-8 and TRBJ2-7, reads GAGVSQSPRYKVAKRGQDVALRCDPISGHVSLFWYQQALGQGPEFLTYFQNEAQLDKSGLPSDRFFAERPEGSVSTLKIQRTQQEDSAVYLCASSSRWSVYEQYFGPGTRLTVT.

V and J are TRBV10-3 and TRBJ2-2; D is perhaps TRBD1 or TRBD2 (5 bases each). The germline V and J ends were trimmed by 6 bases and 8 bases, with 10 bases remaining between them. This CDR3 is 12 amino acids long. The germline V gene encodes CDR1 ENHRY and CDR2 SYGVKD. The CDR3 DNA is TGTGCCATCAGAACGGGGCGGGGGGAGCTGTTTTTT. The encoded protein is CAIRTGRGELFF.

This clone was observed once. The rearrangement joins TRBV2 to TRBJ1-5; D ambiguous. V shed 6 bases and J shed 7 bases, with 13 bases lying between them. Germline CDR1 and CDR2: SNHLY and FYNNEI. The CDR3 length is 13 residues. CDR3 sequence: CASRSTREQPQHF. The CDR3 DNA reads TGTGCCAGCAGGTCCACGAGGGAACAGCCCCAGCATTTT. The variable domain in full, with the rest retrieved from reference TRBV2 and TRBJ1-5, is EPEVTQTPSHQVTQMGQEVILRCVPISNHLYFYWYRQILGQKVEFLVSFYNNEISEKSEIFDDQFSVERPDGSNFTLKIRSTKLEDSAMYFCASRSTREQPQHFGDGTRLSIL.

The chain links TRBV2 to TRBJ2-2, with D possibly TRBD1 on 6 matching bases. The CDR3 totals 15 residues. The V gene lost 8 bases and the J gene lost 4 bases, with 17 bases spanning the gap. The germline V gene encodes CDR1 SNHLY and CDR2 FYNNEI. In DNA form, the CDR3 reads TGTGCCAGCGTTCGGGACACCGTTTCCACCGGGGAGCTGTTTTTT. Translating gives CASVRDTVSTGELFF.

The chain links TRBV4-2 to TRBJ2-1, with 11 bases that match TRBD2. Germline trimming cut 5 bases from V and 8 bases from J; bases unmatched to any gene: 8. CDR1 and CDR2 from the germline V gene are LGHNA and YNFKEQ. The CDR3 runs 15 residues. CDR3 residues: CASSLELAGGDEQFF. The CDR3 region has the DNA TGTGCCAGCAGCTTGGAATTAGCGGGAGGGGATGAGCAGTTCTTC.

The chain uses TRBV27 and TRBJ1-5, with no clear D. The germline V gene has CDR1 MNHEY and CDR2 SMNVEV (reference sequence). Trimming removed 5 bases at V and 6 bases at J, with 17 bases between. The CDR3 consists of 15 residues. CDR3 bases: TGTGCCAGCAGTACCAAAGATAGTATCGGTCAGCCCCAGCATTTT. Translated, it gives CASSTKDSIGQPQHF.

The rearrangement links TRBV7-9 to TRBJ1-2, with D tentatively TRBD1 (5 bases). The CDR3 has 15 amino acids. Germline CDR1 SEHNR, CDR2 FQNEAQ (reference sequence). Trimming took off 5 bases at V and 0 bases at J, with 13 bases between the two ends. This CDR3 reads CASSPQGIPNYGYTF. The CDR3 coding sequence is TGTGCCAGCAGCCCCCAGGGAATCCCTAACTATGGCTACACCTTC.

The chain joins TRBV29-1 to TRBJ2-5; D not resolved. The V end was cut by 7 bases, the J end by 1 base, with 10 bases between. Germline CDR1 is SQVTM and CDR2 is ANQGSEA. The CDR3 loop spans 12 amino acids. CDR3 DNA: TGCAGCGCTGGCCGGAGCCAAGAGACCCAGTACTTC. It specifies CSAGRSQETQYF.

The chain combines TRBV18 with TRBJ2-2; possibly TRBD1 or TRBD2 for D (5 bases each). From germline, CDR1 is KGHSH and CDR2 LQKENI. CDR3 size: 14 residues. Trimming pared 3 bases from V and 4 bases from J, leaving 9 bases between. The chain's CDR3 is CASSPRDRTGELFF. CDR3 coding DNA: TGTGCCAGCTCACCCCGGGACCGCACCGGGGAGCTGTTTTTT.

The rearrangement links TRBV29-1 to TRBJ1-2, with D possibly TRBD1 on 5 matching bases. The CDR3 is 14 amino acids. Trimming pared 4 bases from V and 3 bases from J, leaving 15 bases between. The germline V gene has CDR1 SQVTM and CDR2 ANQGSEA. The CDR3 DNA is TGCAGCGTTGTTAGTGGGACGGCCTACTATGGCTACACCTTC. As protein: CSVVSGTAYYGYTF.

The sample holds one count of this clone. The J gene is TRBJ2-3, the V gene TRBV11-2, with D hard to call. The length of the CDR3 is 14 residues. The V gene's germline CDR1 is SGHAT and CDR2 FQNNGV. Deletions cut 7 bases from V and 0 bases from J, with 11 bases between. CDR3 bases: TGTGCCAGCACCCCCTTGGGGAGCACAGATACGCAGTATTTT. Protein sequence: CASTPLGSTDTQYF.

The chain employs TRBV4-1 and TRBJ2-2; tentatively, D is TRBD2 (6 bases). This CDR3 spans 14 amino acids. V lost 0 bases and J lost 5, with 7 bases in between. The germline V gene encodes CDR1 MGHRA and CDR2 YSYEKL. The CDR3 DNA is TGCGCCAGCAGCCAAGAAGGACTAACCGGGGAGCTGTTTTTT. It encodes CASSQEGLTGELFF.

In this sample, this clone is medium-sized. The J gene is TRBJ2-4, the V gene TRBV28; weak D call: TRBD2 (5 bases). The CDR3 runs 14 residues. Germline values: CDR1 MDHEN, CDR2 SYDVKM. V was cut by 2 bases and J by 8 bases, with 13 bases left in between. The CDR3, as DNA: TGTGCCAGCAGTTTAGAGGGTCTCCGGTACATTCAGTACTTC. Translation: CASSLEGLRYIQYF.

V gene TRBV19 combines with J gene TRBJ2-2; possibly TRBD1 for D (6 bases). With 5 bases removed from V and 1 base from J, the gap between germline ends came to 14 bases. CDR3 length: 16 residues. Germline lookup yields CDR1 LNHDA and CDR2 SQIVND (reference sequence). The CDR3 DNA reads as TGTGCCAGTAGTTGGCAGGGGATATTGAACACCGGGGAGCTGTTTTTT. Amino acid sequence: CASSWQGILNTGELFF.

The CDR3 nucleotides read TGTGCCAGCAGGTCGACAGGCCCACACACTGAAGCTTTCTTT. Its translation: CASRSTGPHTEAFF. The chain recombines TRBV6-6 with TRBJ1-1, with D perhaps matching TRBD1 (6 bases). The CDR3 is made up of 14 amino acids. The germline V gene encodes CDR1 MNHNY and CDR2 SVGAGI (reference sequence). Trimming left V 6 bases short and J 3 bases short, with 14 bases between.

The V gene is TRBV30, the J gene TRBJ2-5; D gene ambiguous. Germline V gene sequence: CDR1 GTSNPN, CDR2 SVGIG (reference sequence). Trimming stripped 0 bases from V and 5 bases from J, with 10 bases between. The CDR3 is made up of 13 amino acids. In nucleotides, the CDR3 is TGTGCCTGGAGTGTGGGCAGGCTCGAGACCCAGTACTTC. This codes for CAWSVGRLETQYF. The full variable domain, completed using reference TRBV30 and TRBJ2-5, is SQTIHQWPATLVQPVGSPLSLECTVEGTSNPNLYWYRQAAGRGLQLLFYSVGIGQISSEVPQNLSASRPQDRQFILSSKKLLLSDSGFYLCAWSVGRLETQYFGPGTRLLVL.

Here the CDR3 reads CASSGGFFTDTQYF. DNA for the CDR3: TGTGCCAGCAGTGGAGGCTTTTTCACAGATACGCAGTATTTT. The rearrangement links TRBV6-1 to TRBJ2-3; D uncertain. The CDR3 covers 14 residues. In germline, CDR1 is MNHNS, CDR2 SASEGT. V was cut by 4 bases and J by 2 bases, with 10 bases left in between.

This rearrangement joins TRBV28 to TRBJ2-1; D possibly corresponds to TRBD2 (7 bases). V was trimmed by 6 bases and J by 3 bases, leaving 27 bases between them. This CDR3 region has 19 residues. Germline assignment: CDR1 MDHEN and CDR2 SYDVKM. CDR3 amino acids: CASRLTDGEGDLDYNEQFF. The CDR3 DNA is TGTGCCAGCAGGCTAACGGACGGGGAGGGGGATCTGGACTACAATGAGCAGTTCTTC.

The chain uses TRBV14 and TRBJ2-1; 8 bases line up with TRBD2. Germline V lookup: CDR1 SGHDN, CDR2 FVKESK. The CDR3 is 16 amino acids. V dropped 1 base and J dropped 9; count of bases not matched to a gene: 11. The CDR3 loop reads CASSQGGSGKGGEQFF. In DNA, the CDR3 is TGTGCCAGCAGCCAAGGGGGTAGCGGGAAAGGGGGTGAGCAGTTCTTC.

The chain joins TRBV5-1 to TRBJ2-7; TRBD2 might be the D (6 bases). The germline gives CDR1 SGHRS, CDR2 YFSETQ. With 10 bases removed from V and 6 bases from J, the gap between germline ends came to 20 bases. This CDR3 is built from 13 residues. CDR3 sequence reads: CADKRAGHSEQYF. Here the CDR3 DNA reads TGCGCCGACAAAAGGGCGGGGCATAGCGAGCAGTACTTC.

This clone appeared a single time. V and J are TRBV14 and TRBJ2-1; TRBD2 aligns across 7 bases. Germline V CDR1 and CDR2: SGHDN, FVKESK. V lost 1 base to trimming and J lost 4 bases; unmatched junction nucleotides: 4. CDR3 length equals 15 residues. In DNA form, the CDR3 reads TGTGCCAGCAGCCAAGGAACTAGCGAGTACAATGAGCAGTTCTTC. Protein sequence: CASSQGTSEYNEQFF.

The chain couples TRBV18 to TRBJ2-1; D is ambiguous. This CDR3 has 13 amino acids. CDR1 is KGHSH, CDR2 LQKENI, per germline. V was shortened by 3 bases and J by 8 bases, with 11 bases between the two germline ends. The CDR3 coding sequence is TGTGCCAGCTCACCGGCCAAGTTCCATGAGCAGTTCTTC. This translates into CASSPAKFHEQFF.